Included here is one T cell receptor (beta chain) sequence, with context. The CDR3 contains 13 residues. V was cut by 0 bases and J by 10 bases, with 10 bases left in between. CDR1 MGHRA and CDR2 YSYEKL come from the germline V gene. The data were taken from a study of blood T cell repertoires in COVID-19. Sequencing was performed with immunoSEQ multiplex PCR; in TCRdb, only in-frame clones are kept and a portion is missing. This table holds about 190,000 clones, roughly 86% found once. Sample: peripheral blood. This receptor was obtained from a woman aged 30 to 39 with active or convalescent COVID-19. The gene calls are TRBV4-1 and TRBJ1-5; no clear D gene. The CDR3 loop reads CASSQDSGRPQHF. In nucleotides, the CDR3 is TGCGCCAGCAGCCAAGATTCTGGCCGACCCCAGCATTTT.